This TCR beta chain was sequenced during a study of CD8 T cell repertoires and HIV-1 epitope variants. The table came from immunoSEQ multiplex PCR; TCRdb's copy has only in-frame clones and leaves some out. The profile shows 2,500 or so clones, roughly 70% of them singletons. The CDR3 sequence is 15 residues long. Unmatched junction bases numbered 8, after V lost 6 bases and J lost 4 bases. Germline lookup yields CDR1 MDHEN and CDR2 SYDVKM. Turning to this clone: Its target is unknown.

The sequencing sample was made of cultured CD8+ T cells derived from PBMCs. The source of this sequence is a male donor with HIV. The chain joins TRBV28 to TRBJ1-3, with 8 bases aligning to TRBD1. CDR3 in amino acids: CASSPPTGVGNTIYF. The DNA of the CDR3 is TGTGCCAGCAGCCCCCCGACAGGGGTGGGAAACACCATATATTTT.